This TCR beta chain was found in a study of blood T cell repertoires in COVID-19. At the level of the study: Samples came from the United States, Italy and Spain, spanning acute and convalescent COVID-19. In each case, the material was cDNA or gDNA derived from T cells, B-cell-depleted T cells, or PBMCs.

The CDR3 runs 16 residues. Original methodology: Using reference gene primer amplification, nucleated cell counts were estimated. Assay: immunoSEQ multiplex PCR; the TCRdb copy retains only in-frame clones and omits some. D and trimming come from the DNA, and the V and J calls and clone size come from that table. The repertoire includes 70,000 or so clones, 85% to 90% of them detected once, and around 40% sits in the top ten. The TCR was taken from a woman at least 80 years old with active or convalescent COVID-19. Sequenced: peripheral blood. This chain links TRBV21-1 with TRBJ2-1; no check of the table's D call, TRBD2, against the DNA was made. TRBV21-1 is a pseudogene segment. The CDR3, as DNA: TGTGCCAGCAACCGGGGACTAGCGGGGGTAATGAATGAGCAGTTCTTC. This sequence encodes CASNRGLAGVMNEQFF.